These T cell receptor beta chains were read from a single sample in a study of metastatic and nonmetastatic thyroid tumors. TCRdb reprocessed the PCR reads via MiXCR. The profile shows about 23,000 clones, approximately 30% of them singletons. The source material was tumor tissue. The receptors stem from a female donor with papillary thyroid cancer or a benign thyroid nodule (not recorded which). Some clones in this sample may be carry-over from other donors' samples. Both conserved end residues are part of each CDR3. Each record gives: V gene, D gene, clone size, J gene, CDR3 protein, CDR3 DNA. The D gene is left open where the match is weak. The size of a clone is reported for some rows only, either as once, few or many, or as a class for expanded clones.

V: TRBV28; D: TRBD1; size: -; J: TRBJ1-2; CDR3: CASSLWGTDYGYTF; DNA: TGTGCCAGCAGTTTATGGGGGACAGACTATGGCTACACCTTC
V: TRBV9; D: -; size: many; J: TRBJ2-7; CDR3: CASSGGSSYEQYF; DNA: TGTGCCAGCAGCGGGGGCAGCTCCTACGAGCAGTACTTC
V: TRBV2; D: -; size: many; J: TRBJ2-7; CDR3: CASSEAPGTAPTPGYEQYF; DNA: TGTGCCAGCAGTGAAGCGCCCGGGACGGCCCCTACCCCAGGCTACGAGCAGTACTTC
V: TRBV28; D: -; size: many; J: TRBJ1-1; CDR3: CASSFRGQGGVNTEAFF; DNA: TGTGCCAGCAGTTTCCGAGGGCAAGGCGGGGTGAACACTGAAGCTTTCTTT
V: TRBV5-1; D: TRBD1; size: few; J: TRBJ2-3; CDR3: CASSLEQGARSDTQYF; DNA: TGCGCCAGCAGCTTGGAACAGGGGGCTCGATCGGATACGCAGTATTTT
V: TRBV11-2; D: -; size: once; J: TRBJ2-7; CDR3: CSSSLELSDYEQYF; DNA: TGTTCCAGCAGCTTAGAGCTGAGCGACTACGAGCAGTACTTC
V: TRBV12-3/TRBV12-4; D: -; size: medium-sized; J: TRBJ2-1; CDR3: CASSRMGNEQFF; DNA: TGTGCCAGCAGCCGGATGGGGAATGAGCAGTTCTTC
V: TRBV27; D: -; size: many; J: TRBJ2-2; CDR3: CASSFTFTGELFF; DNA: TGTGCCAGCAGTTTCACATTTACCGGGGAGCTGTTTTTT
V: TRBV30; D: -; size: -; J: TRBJ1-1; CDR3: CAWSERGFSEAFF; DNA: TGTGCCTGGAGCGAACGGGGATTCAGTGAAGCTTTCTTT
V: TRBV27; D: TRBD1; size: medium-sized; J: TRBJ1-2; CDR3: CASSLFTPGTGDYGYTF; DNA: TGTGCCAGCAGTTTATTTACTCCGGGGACAGGGGACTATGGCTACACCTTC
V: TRBV6-1; D: -; size: few; J: TRBJ2-2; CDR3: CASSAERTGGPGDLFF; DNA: TGTGCCAGCAGCGCCGAACGGACGGGGGGCCCCGGGGATCTGTTTTTT
V: TRBV5-1; D: -; size: medium-sized; J: TRBJ1-2; CDR3: CASSLDRQGYTF; DNA: TGCGCCAGCAGCTTGGACAGGCAGGGCTACACCTTC
V: TRBV15; D: TRBD1; size: few; J: TRBJ2-7; CDR3: CATSTDRGPAYEQYF; DNA: TGTGCCACCAGCACCGACAGGGGGCCGGCCTACGAGCAGTACTTC
V: TRBV20-1; D: -; size: -; J: TRBJ2-1; CDR3: CSAREGRTYNEQFF; DNA: TGCAGTGCTAGAGAAGGGCGGACCTACAATGAGCAGTTCTTC
V: TRBV6-5; D: TRBD1; size: few; J: TRBJ2-2; CDR3: CASSSGTVGELSF; DNA: TGTGCCAGCAGTTCCGGGACAGTCGGTGAGCTGTCTTTT
V: TRBV24-1; D: -; size: few; J: TRBJ1-1; CDR3: CAVSQGNTEAFF; DNA: TGTGCCGTCTCCCAGGGGAACACTGAAGCTTTCTTT
V: TRBV3-1; D: -; size: many; J: TRBJ2-3; CDR3: CASSQGREREADTQYF; DNA: TGTGCCAGCAGCCAAGGTAGAGAAAGGGAGGCAGATACGCAGTATTTT
V: TRBV5-5; D: -; size: -; J: TRBJ2-3; CDR3: CASSSLGTDTQYF; DNA: TGTGCCAGCAGCTCATTGGGCACAGATACGCAGTATTTT
V: TRBV29-1; D: -; size: many; J: TRBJ2-5; CDR3: CSVLGQFQETQYF; DNA: TGCAGCGTTCTAGGACAATTCCAAGAGACCCAGTACTTC
V: TRBV3-1; D: -; size: many; J: TRBJ2-2; CDR3: CASSPPEASGQTGELFF; DNA: TGTGCCAGCAGCCCTCCCGAGGCTAGCGGACAGACCGGGGAGCTGTTTTTT
V: TRBV4-2; D: -; size: many; J: TRBJ2-3; CDR3: CASSQVGGGTDTQYF; DNA: TGTGCCAGCAGCCAAGTAGGGGGAGGCACAGATACGCAGTATTTT
V: TRBV6-1; D: -; size: few; J: TRBJ2-3; CDR3: CASGKVWGTDTQYF; DNA: TGTGCCAGCGGGAAGGTCTGGGGCACAGATACGCAGTATTTT
V: TRBV18; D: -; size: -; J: TRBJ2-7; CDR3: CASSRSYEQYF; DNA: TGTGCCAGCTCAAGGTCCTACGAGCAGTACTTC
V: TRBV7-3; D: TRBD2; size: many; J: TRBJ2-5; CDR3: CASSLGGSQETQYF; DNA: TGTGCCAGCAGCTTGGGGGGGAGCCAAGAGACCCAGTACTTC
V: TRBV11-3; D: TRBD1; size: -; J: TRBJ2-1; CDR3: CASLVQGRWNEQFF; DNA: TGTGCCAGCCTTGTACAGGGGCGTTGGAATGAGCAGTTCTTC
V: TRBV20-1; D: TRBD2; size: many; J: TRBJ2-7; CDR3: CSALTSGGDEQYF; DNA: TGCAGTGCTTTAACTAGCGGGGGCGACGAGCAGTACTTC
V: TRBV28; D: -; size: -; J: TRBJ2-5; CDR3: CASSPGPPDGGDTQYF; DNA: TGTGCCAGCAGTCCTGGGCCCCCGGACGGTGGGGATACCCAGTACTTC
V: TRBV4-1; D: -; size: -; J: TRBJ1-5; CDR3: CASSQDGTTGLRNQPQHF; DNA: TGCGCCAGCAGCCAAGATGGGACTACAGGGTTACGGAATCAGCCCCAGCATTTT
V: TRBV5-1; D: TRBD1; size: many; J: TRBJ2-1; CDR3: CASSFGTGGHNEQFF; DNA: TGCGCCAGCAGCTTCGGGACAGGGGGGCACAATGAGCAGTTCTTC
V: TRBV29-1; D: -; size: many; J: TRBJ2-5; CDR3: CSAGRESGETQYF; DNA: TGCAGCGCGGGTAGGGAAAGTGGAGAGACCCAGTACTTC
V: TRBV6-2/TRBV6-3; D: -; size: -; J: TRBJ2-7; CDR3: CASRDPGSLREQYF; DNA: TGTGCCAGCAGAGATCCGGGATCCCTCCGCGAGCAGTACTTC
V: TRBV20-1; D: -; size: -; J: TRBJ2-3; CDR3: CSARGSTDTQYF; DNA: TGCAGTGCTAGGGGATCCACAGATACGCAGTATTTT
V: TRBV7-8; D: TRBD1; size: -; J: TRBJ2-5; CDR3: CASSFYDRDPTQYF; DNA: TGTGCCAGCAGCTTTTATGACAGGGACCCGACCCAGTACTTC
V: TRBV5-4; D: -; size: few; J: TRBJ2-3; CDR3: CASSLQGDTQYF; DNA: TGTGCCAGCAGCTTGCAAGGAGATACGCAGTATTTT
V: TRBV12-3/TRBV12-4; D: TRBD1; size: few; J: TRBJ1-2; CDR3: CASSTGTGSSYGYTF; DNA: TGTGCCAGCAGTACCGGGACAGGGTCCTCCTATGGCTACACCTTC
V: TRBV5-5; D: -; size: few; J: TRBJ2-7; CDR3: CASSLWNEQYF; DNA: TGTGCTAGCAGCCTATGGAACGAGCAGTACTTC
V: TRBV5-1; D: TRBD1; size: many; J: TRBJ1-1; CDR3: CASSWGPQGMNTEAFF; DNA: TGCGCCAGCAGCTGGGGCCCACAGGGGATGAACACTGAAGCTTTCTTT
V: TRBV4-1; D: TRBD1; size: many; J: TRBJ1-1; CDR3: CASSQDSGGSNTEAFF; DNA: TGCGCCAGCAGCCAAGATTCAGGGGGCTCTAACACTGAAGCTTTCTTT
V: TRBV12-3/TRBV12-4; D: -; size: -; J: TRBJ1-1; CDR3: CAISERQWLTEAFF; DNA: TGTGCCATCAGTGAAAGACAGTGGCTTACTGAAGCTTTCTTT
V: TRBV6-1; D: TRBD1; size: -; J: TRBJ1-6; CDR3: CASRGQGAGGPSPLHF; DNA: TGTGCCAGCAGGGGACAGGGTGCCGGTGGGCCCTCACCCCTCCACTTT
V: TRBV6-1; D: -; size: large; J: TRBJ1-1; CDR3: CASSEMDQAAEAFF; DNA: TGTGCCAGCAGTGAAATGGACCAGGCTGCTGAAGCTTTCTTT
V: TRBV6-2/TRBV6-3; D: TRBD1; size: few; J: TRBJ2-1; CDR3: CASSTWTGSGSYNEQFF; DNA: TGTGCCAGCAGCACCTGGACAGGTTCGGGCTCCTACAATGAGCAGTTCTTC
V: TRBV18; D: TRBD1; size: many; J: TRBJ2-7; CDR3: CASSPGTGISPEQYF; DNA: TGTGCCAGCTCGCCCGGGACAGGAATTTCACCCGAGCAGTACTTC
V: TRBV11-2; D: TRBD1; size: -; J: TRBJ1-2; CDR3: CVSSFPGQGFYGYTF; DNA: TGTGTCAGCAGCTTCCCCGGACAGGGGTTCTATGGCTACACCTTC
V: TRBV6-1; D: -; size: few; J: TRBJ2-4; CDR3: CASSSRDNKNIQYF; DNA: TGTGCCAGCAGTAGCCGGGACAACAAAAACATTCAGTACTTC
V: TRBV27; D: TRBD1; size: -; J: TRBJ1-6; CDR3: CASSLATGQGANSPLHF; DNA: TGTGCCAGCAGTTTAGCGACGGGACAGGGGGCCAATTCACCCCTCCACTTT
V: TRBV5-5; D: TRBD1; size: many; J: TRBJ2-3; CDR3: CASSPWTGKPDTQYF; DNA: TGTGCCAGCAGCCCGTGGACAGGGAAACCAGATACGCAGTATTTT
V: TRBV30; D: -; size: -; J: TRBJ2-7; CDR3: CAWSVSTLREQYF; DNA: TGTGCCTGGAGTGTAAGCACCCTTCGAGAGCAGTACTTC
V: TRBV25-1; D: -; size: -; J: TRBJ2-7; CDR3: CASSEGSGGYEQYF; DNA: TGTGCCAGCAGTGAAGGTTCAGGAGGGTACGAGCAGTACTTC
V: TRBV30; D: TRBD2; size: -; J: TRBJ2-1; CDR3: CAWSVLGTSGSNEQFF; DNA: TGTGCCTGGAGTGTACTCGGGACTAGCGGGAGTAATGAGCAGTTCTTC
V: TRBV5-6; D: -; size: -; J: TRBJ2-5; CDR3: CASILGETQYF; DNA: TGTGCCAGCATCTTGGGAGAGACCCAGTACTTC
V: TRBV7-2; D: -; size: once; J: TRBJ1-2; CDR3: CATQFSGALGYTF; DNA: TGTGCCACCCAGTTTTCCGGGGCTCTTGGCTACACCTTC
V: TRBV3-1; D: -; size: many; J: TRBJ1-2; CDR3: CASSQDEIIGNGYTF; DNA: TGTGCCAGCAGCCAAGATGAGATTATCGGTAATGGCTACACCTTC
V: TRBV7-9; D: -; size: many; J: TRBJ1-5; CDR3: CASSLDQQGNQPQHF; DNA: TGTGCCAGCAGCTTGGACCAGCAGGGCAATCAGCCCCAGCATTTT
V: TRBV3-1; D: -; size: many; J: TRBJ2-1; CDR3: CASSQGGNEQFF; DNA: TGTGCCAGCAGCCAAGGGGGGAATGAGCAGTTCTTC